The 15 T cell receptor beta chains presented below share a single source sample, sequenced in a study of T-cell memory formation after mild COVID-19. TCRdb reprocessed the 5' RACE reads via MiXCR and lists one record per CDR3 protein. The sample contains under 15,000 distinct CDR3 sequences, 15% to 20% of which appear only once. The source material was PBMCs or a T cell subset sorted from them (not recorded which). The source of these receptors is a man aged 18 to 30 who had mild COVID-19 (a few samples of this study predate the infection). Cell type and time point are not known.

This clonotype has ten or more counts. This chain uses TRBV6-2 or TRBV6-3 with TRBJ1-1, with D uncertain. Germline V lookup: CDR1 MNHEY, CDR2 SVGEGT. V was shortened by 4 bases and J by 5 bases, with 8 bases between the two germline ends. This CDR3 has 12 amino acids. The CDR3 bases are TGTGCCAGCAGTTCTGGAGGGACTGAAGCTTTCTTT. It yields the protein CASSSGGTEAFF.

This clonotype came up many times. This chain uses TRBV2 with TRBJ2-5, with TRBD1 identical over 10 bases. V shed 8 bases, J shed 5 bases, and the junction held 8 bases outside the gene matches. The germline V gene encodes CDR1 SNHLY and CDR2 FYNNEI. The CDR3 length is 14 residues. The CDR3 nucleotides read TGTGCCAGCCCCGGGACAGGGGCAAGGGAGACCCAGTACTTC. It translates to CASPGTGARETQYF.

The sample holds a few counts of this clonotype. V gene TRBV5-1 combines with J gene TRBJ2-1; a weak D match, TRBD1 (5 bases). The V gene lost 1 base and the J gene lost 4 bases, with 15 bases spanning the gap. The germline V gene encodes CDR1 SGHRS and CDR2 YFSETQ. There are 16 residues in the CDR3. The CDR3 is CASSLRADRGYNEQFF. The DNA of the CDR3 is TGCGCCAGCAGCTTGCGGGCCGATAGGGGTTACAATGAGCAGTTCTTC.

The chain's CDR3 is CATSDFGGSTDTQYF. CDR3 DNA: TGTGCCACCAGTGATTTCGGCGGGAGCACAGATACGCAGTATTTT. The rearrangement uses TRBV24-1 and TRBJ2-3; tentative D call: TRBD2 (5 bases). The CDR3 has 15 residues. Germline values: CDR1 KGHDR, CDR2 SFDVKD. V gave up 1 base and J gave up 0 bases, with 7 bases separating them.

This clonotype was recorded a few times. The chain is built from TRBV2 and TRBJ2-1; weak D call: TRBD2 (6 bases). The CDR3 is 16 amino acids. Deletions cut 6 bases from V and 9 bases from J, with 24 bases between. Per the germline V gene, CDR1 is SNHLY and CDR2 is FYNNEI. The CDR3 DNA follows: TGTGCCAGCAGCGGAACCTGGGACTGGTCTGGGGGTGAGCAGTTCTTC. It specifies CASSGTWDWSGGEQFF.

V and J are TRBV5-1 and TRBJ2-7; TRBD1 or TRBD2 may be the D gene (5 bases each). The CDR3 covers 15 residues. Trimming removed 3 bases at V and 0 bases at J, with 13 bases between. CDR1 and CDR2 (germline): SGHRS, YFSETQ. The chain's CDR3 is CASSSAPGTSYEQYF. The CDR3, as DNA: TGCGCCAGCAGCTCGGCCCCAGGGACCTCCTACGAGCAGTACTTC.

Ten or more counts support this clonotype. The gene calls are TRBV27 and TRBJ2-5, with a possible D match to TRBD2 (5 bases). Germline V CDR1 and CDR2: MNHEY, SMNVEV (reference sequence). V was shortened by 0 bases and J by 5 bases, with 13 bases between the two germline ends. The CDR3 spans 15 residues. Here the CDR3 reads CASSLSPEGLETQYF. The CDR3 DNA reads as TGTGCCAGCAGTTTATCTCCTGAGGGTTTGGAGACCCAGTACTTC.

The chain joins TRBV3-1 to TRBJ2-5; TRBD1 might be the D (5 bases). Germline CDR1 reads LGHDT; CDR2 reads YNNKEL (reference sequence). The CDR3 loop spans 14 amino acids. Trimming pared 3 bases from V and 1 base from J, leaving 9 bases between. This CDR3 reads CASSHQGLQETQYF. The CDR3 coding sequence is TGTGCCAGCAGCCATCAGGGCCTCCAAGAGACCCAGTACTTC.

This clonotype was seen more than once but under ten times. V and J are TRBV28 and TRBJ2-7; possible D gene TRBD1, 5 bases. This CDR3 is 15 amino acids long. Trimming removed 10 bases at V and 2 bases at J, with 21 bases between. In germline, CDR1 is MDHEN, CDR2 SYDVKM. The CDR3 DNA sequence: TGTGCCATCTTCGTGAGGAATCACAGGCCCTACGAGCAGTACGTC. Amino acid sequence: CAIFVRNHRPYEQYV.

The rearrangement links TRBV20-1 to TRBJ2-3; D remains ambiguous. The CDR3 has 12 residues. Trimming took off 6 bases at V and 6 bases at J, with 13 bases between the two ends. CDR1 and CDR2 (germline): DFQATT, SNEGSKA (reference sequence). The CDR3 DNA follows: TGCAGTGCGATCAAGGGTGGGGATACGCAGTATTTT. Its translation is CSAIKGGDTQYF.

This clonotype has just a few counts. The chain recombines TRBV20-1 with TRBJ1-4; TRBD1 might be the D (5 bases). Per germline, CDR1 DFQATT and CDR2 SNEGSKA (reference sequence). V was pared by 6 bases and J by 5 bases, with 13 bases between. The CDR3 loop spans 13 amino acids. The DNA of the CDR3 is TGCAGTGCATTGGGACGGCTGAATGAAAAACTGTTTTTT. As protein: CSALGRLNEKLFF.

This clonotype appeared many times. The CDR3 DNA is TGTGCCAGCAGCCTTGGGCGGACAGGTCTTATCGCAGATACGCAGTATTTT. Amino acid sequence: CASSLGRTGLIADTQYF. The chain has TRBV7-9 and TRBJ2-3, with 7 bases aligning to TRBD1. J was trimmed by 4 bases and V by 5 bases; bases with no gene match: 15. Looked up from germline, CDR1 is SEHNR and CDR2 is FQNEAQ (reference sequence). This CDR3 is 17 amino acids long.

The V call is TRBV19, the J call TRBJ2-2; the match to TRBD2 covers 8 bases. J gave up 0 bases and V 3 bases, and 18 bases lay outside the gene matches. The CDR3 length is 21 residues. The germline gives CDR1 LNHDA, CDR2 SQIVND (reference sequence). DNA of the CDR3: TGTGCCAGTAGTATTGGTATGGCTAGCGGGTTTCCGATCGCGAACACCGGGGAGCTGTTTTTT. It codes for CASSIGMASGFPIANTGELFF.

The chain carries TRBV15 and TRBJ2-1; 12 bases fit TRBD2. Germline V gives CDR1 LNHNV, CDR2 YYDKDF (reference sequence). This CDR3 spans 15 amino acids. J gave up 7 bases and V 5 bases, and 6 bases lay outside the gene matches. The CDR3 region has the DNA TGTGCCACCAGCTTGACTAGCGGGAGCGGAAATGAGCAGTTCTTC. It is translated as CATSLTSGSGNEQFF.

This clonotype occurred a few times. This sequence joins TRBV24-1 and TRBJ1-1; 7 bases are a match to TRBD1. V shed 9 bases and J 4 bases; nucleotides not matched to a gene: 10. The CDR3 covers 14 residues. Germline-derived CDR1 and CDR2 are KGHDR and SFDVKD. CDR3: CATPPDRNATEAFF. DNA for the CDR3: TGTGCCACCCCTCCGGACAGGAACGCCACTGAAGCTTTCTTT.